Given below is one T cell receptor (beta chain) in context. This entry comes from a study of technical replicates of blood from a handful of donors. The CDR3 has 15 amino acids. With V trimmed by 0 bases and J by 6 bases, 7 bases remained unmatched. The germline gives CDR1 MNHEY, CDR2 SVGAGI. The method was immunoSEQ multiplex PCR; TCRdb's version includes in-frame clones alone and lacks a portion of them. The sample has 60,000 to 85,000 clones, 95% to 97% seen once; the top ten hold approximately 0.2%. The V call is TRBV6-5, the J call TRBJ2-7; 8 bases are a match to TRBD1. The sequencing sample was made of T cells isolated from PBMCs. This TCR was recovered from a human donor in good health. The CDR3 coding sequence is TGTGCCAGCAGTTACTCTCGGGCAGGGGGCCCCGAGCAGTACTTC. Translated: CASSYSRAGGPEQYF.